This record covers a single T cell receptor beta chain. Clones were read by immunoSEQ multiplex PCR, and TCRdb kept only the in-frame ones, dropping some. The sample holds 50,000 to 65,000 clones, 85% to 95% seen once. This CDR3 has 16 amino acids. Germline-derived CDR1 and CDR2 are SGDLS and YYNGEE. V shed 0 bases, J shed 0 bases, and the junction held 4 bases outside the gene matches. The data were taken from a study of technical replicates of blood from a handful of donors. Sample: PBMCs. The TCR originated in a human donor in good health. Some clones in this sample may be carry-over from other donors' samples. The J gene is TRBJ2-3, the V gene TRBV9; 7 bases fit TRBD2. The CDR3 loop reads CASSVASGRSTDTQYF. The DNA of the CDR3 is TGTGCCAGCAGCGTAGCTAGCGGACGAAGCACAGATACGCAGTATTTT.